This T cell receptor (beta chain) derives from a study of cytomegalovirus exposure and HLA in healthy donors. Method: immunoSEQ multiplex PCR; TCRdb's copy keeps in-frame clones and lacks some. The data show around 150,000 clones, approximately 96% seen once. Findings and limits, study-wide: The study listed about 150 cytomegalovirus-associated TCR beta chains.

Concerning this clone itself: Its matching antigen is unknown.

V shed 4 bases and J 5 bases; nucleotides not matched to a gene: 9. There are 14 residues in the CDR3. Germline V lookup: CDR1 SGHRS, CDR2 YFSETQ. The sequence was obtained from a woman between 18 and 29 years old in good health and CMV-seronegative. Sequencing was carried out using PBMCs. This chain uses TRBV5-1 with TRBJ2-7, with 7 bases matching TRBD1. As DNA, the CDR3 is TGCGCCAGCAGCGATCTGACAGGGCGACACGAGCAGTACTTC. It translates to CASSDLTGRHEQYF.